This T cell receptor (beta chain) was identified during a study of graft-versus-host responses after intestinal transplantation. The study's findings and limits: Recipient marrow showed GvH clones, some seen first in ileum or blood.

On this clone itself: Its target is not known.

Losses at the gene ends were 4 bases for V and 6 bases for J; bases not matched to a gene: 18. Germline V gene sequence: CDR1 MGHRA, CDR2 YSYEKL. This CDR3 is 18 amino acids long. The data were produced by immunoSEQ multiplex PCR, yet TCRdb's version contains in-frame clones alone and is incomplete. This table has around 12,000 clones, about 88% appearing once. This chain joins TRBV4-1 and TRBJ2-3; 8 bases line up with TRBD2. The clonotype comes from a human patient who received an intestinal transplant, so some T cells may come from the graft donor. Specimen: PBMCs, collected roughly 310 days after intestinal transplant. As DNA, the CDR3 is TGCGCCAGCAGCCCCCGGAGGCCTAGCGGGTCCCGGGGGGATACGCAGTATTTT. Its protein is CASSPRRPSGSRGDTQYF.